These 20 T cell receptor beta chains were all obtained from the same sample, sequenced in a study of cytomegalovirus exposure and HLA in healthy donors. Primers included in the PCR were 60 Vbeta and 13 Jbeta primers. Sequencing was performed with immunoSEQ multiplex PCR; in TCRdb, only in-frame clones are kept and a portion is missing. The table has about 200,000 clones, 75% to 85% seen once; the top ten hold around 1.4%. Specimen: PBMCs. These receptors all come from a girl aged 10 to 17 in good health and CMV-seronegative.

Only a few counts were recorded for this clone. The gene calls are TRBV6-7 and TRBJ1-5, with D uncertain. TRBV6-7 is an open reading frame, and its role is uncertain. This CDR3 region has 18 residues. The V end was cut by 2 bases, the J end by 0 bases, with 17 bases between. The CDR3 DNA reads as TGTGCCAGCAGTTACGATCGGGTTGCGGAGGATAGCAATCAGCCCCAGCATTTT. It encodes CASSYDRVAEDSNQPQHF.

This CDR3 is CASSPGGPNTEAFF. The CDR3 DNA is TGTGCCAGCAGTCCAGGGGGCCCGAACACTGAAGCTTTCTTT. The chain joins TRBV28 to TRBJ1-1; 8 nucleotides match TRBD1. The germline CDR1 and CDR2 sequences are MDHEN and SYDVKM. The CDR3 consists of 14 residues. V was pared by 5 bases and J by 1 base, with 3 bases of the junction left unmatched.

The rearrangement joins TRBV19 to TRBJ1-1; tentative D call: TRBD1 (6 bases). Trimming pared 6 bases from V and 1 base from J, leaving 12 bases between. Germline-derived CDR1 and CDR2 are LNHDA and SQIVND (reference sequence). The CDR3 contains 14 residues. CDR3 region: CASRIQGPNTEAFF. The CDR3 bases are TGTGCCAGTAGGATCCAGGGGCCGAACACTGAAGCTTTCTTT. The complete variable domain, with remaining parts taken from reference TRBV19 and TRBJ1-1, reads DGGITQSPKYLFRKEGQNVTLSCEQNLNHDAMYWYRQDPGQGLRLIYYSQIVNDFQKGDIAEGYSVSREKKESFPLTVTSAQKNPTAFYLCASRIQGPNTEAFFGQGTRLTVV.

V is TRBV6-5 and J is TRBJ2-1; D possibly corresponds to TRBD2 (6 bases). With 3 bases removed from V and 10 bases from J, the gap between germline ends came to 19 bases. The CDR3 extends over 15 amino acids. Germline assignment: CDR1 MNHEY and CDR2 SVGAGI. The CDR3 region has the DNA TGTGCCAGCAGTTATCGGGGGAAATCTAGGGGAGAGCAGTTCTTC. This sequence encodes CASSYRGKSRGEQFF.

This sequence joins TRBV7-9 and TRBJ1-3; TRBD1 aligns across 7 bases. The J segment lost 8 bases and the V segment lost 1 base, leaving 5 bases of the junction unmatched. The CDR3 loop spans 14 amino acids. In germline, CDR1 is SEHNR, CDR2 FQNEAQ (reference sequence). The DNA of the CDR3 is TGTGCCAGCAGCTTAGTTAGGGGGCGCGACACCATATATTTT. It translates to CASSLVRGRDTIYF.

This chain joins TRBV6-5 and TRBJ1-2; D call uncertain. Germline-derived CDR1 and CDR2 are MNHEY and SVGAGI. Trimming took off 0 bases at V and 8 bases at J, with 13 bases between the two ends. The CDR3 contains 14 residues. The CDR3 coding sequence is TGTGCCAGCAGTTACTCGGCTGAAACAAGAGGCTACACCTTC. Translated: CASSYSAETRGYTF.

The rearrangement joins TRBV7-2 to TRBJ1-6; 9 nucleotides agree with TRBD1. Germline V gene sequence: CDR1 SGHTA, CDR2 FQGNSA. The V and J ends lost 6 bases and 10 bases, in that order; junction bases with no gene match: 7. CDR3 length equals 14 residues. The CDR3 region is CASRLGQGTSPLHF. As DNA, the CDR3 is TGTGCCAGCAGGTTGGGACAGGGAACATCACCCCTCCACTTT.

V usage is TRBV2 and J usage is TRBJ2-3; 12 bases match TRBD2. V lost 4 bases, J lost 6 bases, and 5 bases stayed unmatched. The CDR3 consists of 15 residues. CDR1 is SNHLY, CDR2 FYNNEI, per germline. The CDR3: CASSVLAGGADTQYF. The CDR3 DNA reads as TGTGCCAGCAGTGTACTAGCGGGAGGTGCGGATACGCAGTATTTT.

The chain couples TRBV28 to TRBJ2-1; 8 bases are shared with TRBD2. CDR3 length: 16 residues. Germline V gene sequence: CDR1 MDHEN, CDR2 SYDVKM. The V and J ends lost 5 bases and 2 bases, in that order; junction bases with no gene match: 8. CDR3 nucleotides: TGTGCCAGCAGTCCCATCGGGCGGGAGGCCTACAATGAGCAGTTCTTC. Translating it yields CASSPIGREAYNEQFF.

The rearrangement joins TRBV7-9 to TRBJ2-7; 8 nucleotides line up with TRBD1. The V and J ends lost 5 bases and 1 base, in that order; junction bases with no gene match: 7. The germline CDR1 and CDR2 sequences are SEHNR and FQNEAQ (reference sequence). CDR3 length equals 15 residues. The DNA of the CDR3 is TGTGCCAGCAGCGCCGACAGGGGACGATCCTACGAGCAGTACTTC. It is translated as CASSADRGRSYEQYF.

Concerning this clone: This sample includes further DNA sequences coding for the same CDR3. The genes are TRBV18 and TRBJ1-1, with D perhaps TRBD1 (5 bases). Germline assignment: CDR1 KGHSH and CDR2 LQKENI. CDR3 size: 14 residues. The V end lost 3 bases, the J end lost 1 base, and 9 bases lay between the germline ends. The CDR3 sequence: CASSPGGGNTEAFF. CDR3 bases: TGTGCCAGCTCACCGGGCGGGGGGAACACTGAAGCTTTCTTT.

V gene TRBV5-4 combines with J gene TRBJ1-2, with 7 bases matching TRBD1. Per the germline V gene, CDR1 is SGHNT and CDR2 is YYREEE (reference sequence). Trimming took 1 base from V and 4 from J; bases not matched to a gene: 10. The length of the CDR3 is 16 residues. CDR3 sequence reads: CASSLKTGPNIYGYTF. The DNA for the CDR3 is TGTGCCAGCAGCTTGAAGACAGGGCCGAATATCTATGGCTACACCTTC.

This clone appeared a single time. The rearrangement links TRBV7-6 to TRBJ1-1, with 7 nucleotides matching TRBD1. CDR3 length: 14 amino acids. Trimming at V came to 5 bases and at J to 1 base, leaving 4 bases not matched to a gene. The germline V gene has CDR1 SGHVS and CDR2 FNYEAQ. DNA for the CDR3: TGTGCCAGCAGCAGATACAGGGGGAACACTGAAGCTTTCTTT. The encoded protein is CASSRYRGNTEAFF. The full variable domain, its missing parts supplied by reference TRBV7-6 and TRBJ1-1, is GAGVSQSPRYKVTKRGQDVALRCDPISGHVSLYWYRQALGQGPEFLTYFNYEAQQDKSGLPNDRFSAERPEGSISTLTIQRTEQRDSAMYRCASSRYRGNTEAFFGQGTRLTVV.

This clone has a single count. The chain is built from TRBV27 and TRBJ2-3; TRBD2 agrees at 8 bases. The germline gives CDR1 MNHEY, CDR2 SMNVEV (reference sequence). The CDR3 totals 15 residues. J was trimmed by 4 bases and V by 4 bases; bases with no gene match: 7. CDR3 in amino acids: CASSSPGGASDTQYF. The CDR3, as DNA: TGTGCCAGCAGTTCTCCCGGGGGGGCCTCAGATACGCAGTATTTT.

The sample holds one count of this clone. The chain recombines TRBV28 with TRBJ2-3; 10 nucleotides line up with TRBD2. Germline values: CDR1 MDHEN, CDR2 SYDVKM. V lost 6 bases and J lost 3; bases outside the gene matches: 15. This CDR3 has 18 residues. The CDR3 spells CASRSPRLAGVVTDTQYF. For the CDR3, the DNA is TGTGCCAGCAGATCGCCGCGTCTAGCGGGGGTGGTAACAGATACGCAGTATTTT. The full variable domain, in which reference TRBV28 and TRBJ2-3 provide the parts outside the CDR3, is DVKVTQSSRYLVKRTGEKVFLECVQDMDHENMFWYRQDPGLGLRLIYFSYDVKMKEKGDIPEGYSVSREKKERFSLILESASTNQTSMYLCASRSPRLAGVVTDTQYFGPGTRLTVL.

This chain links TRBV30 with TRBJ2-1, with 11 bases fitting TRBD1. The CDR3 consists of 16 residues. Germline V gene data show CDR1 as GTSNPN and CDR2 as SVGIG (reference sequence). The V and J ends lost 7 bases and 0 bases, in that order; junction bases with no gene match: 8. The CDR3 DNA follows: TGTGCCTCGGACAGGGGGCTATTGGTCTCCTACAATGAGCAGTTCTTC. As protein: CASDRGLLVSYNEQFF. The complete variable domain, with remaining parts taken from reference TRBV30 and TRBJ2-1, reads SQTIHQWPATLVQPVGSPLSLECTVEGTSNPNLYWYRQAAGRGLQLLFYSVGIGQISSEVPQNLSASRPQDRQFILSSKKLLLSDSGFYLCASDRGLLVSYNEQFFGPGTRLTVL.

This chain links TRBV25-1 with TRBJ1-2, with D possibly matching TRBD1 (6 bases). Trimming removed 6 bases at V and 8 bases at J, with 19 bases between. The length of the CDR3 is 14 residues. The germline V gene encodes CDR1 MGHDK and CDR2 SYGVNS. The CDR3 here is CASSLRGGAGGYTF. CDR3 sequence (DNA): TGTGCCAGCAGCCTACGGGGGGGCGCCGGGGGCTACACCTTC.

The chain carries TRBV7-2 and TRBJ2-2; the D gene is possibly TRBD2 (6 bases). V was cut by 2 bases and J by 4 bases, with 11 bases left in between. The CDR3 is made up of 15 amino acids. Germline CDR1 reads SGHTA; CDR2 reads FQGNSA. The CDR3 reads CASSLRSGSTGELFF. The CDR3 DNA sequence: TGTGCCAGCAGCTTAAGGTCCGGGAGCACCGGGGAGCTGTTTTTT.

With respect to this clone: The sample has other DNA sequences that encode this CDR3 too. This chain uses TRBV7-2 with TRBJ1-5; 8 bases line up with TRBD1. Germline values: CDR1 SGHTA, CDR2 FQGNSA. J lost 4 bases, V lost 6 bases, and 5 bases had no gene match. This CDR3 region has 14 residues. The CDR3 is CASSPRQGNQPQHF. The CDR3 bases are TGTGCCAGCAGTCCCCGACAGGGGAATCAGCCCCAGCATTTT.

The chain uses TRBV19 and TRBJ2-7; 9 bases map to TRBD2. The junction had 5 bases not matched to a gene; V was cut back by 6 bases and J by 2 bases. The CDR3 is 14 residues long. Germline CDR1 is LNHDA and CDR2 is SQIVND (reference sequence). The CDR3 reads CASSLKRGAYEQYF. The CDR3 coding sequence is TGTGCCAGTAGCCTTAAGCGGGGGGCCTACGAGCAGTACTTC.